This T cell receptor (beta chain) was recovered during a study of cytomegalovirus exposure and HLA in healthy donors. Study observations and caveats: Cytomegalovirus-associated TCR beta chains were listed, numbering some 170. The tendency of first-cohort TCR clusters to co-occur in the 90 to 150 validation repertoires emerged from a later analysis. Most TCR sequences were rare, but some public TCRs occurred in many donors.

On this clone: The antigen remains unidentified.

Assay: immunoSEQ multiplex PCR; the TCRdb copy retains only in-frame clones and omits some. The sample includes fewer than 80,000 clones, roughly 95% of them seen just once. The germline V and J ends were trimmed by 5 bases and 0 bases, with 8 bases remaining between them. The CDR3 contains 14 residues. Germline-derived CDR1 and CDR2 are MDHEN and SYDVKM. V gene TRBV28 combines with J gene TRBJ1-5; D remains ambiguous. Source material: PBMCs. This TCR was sampled from a woman aged 18 to 35 in good health and CMV-seropositive. The CDR3 DNA reads TGTGCCAGCAGTCTAAAGTATAGCAATCAGCCCCAGCATTTT. Translated: CASSLKYSNQPQHF. Filled out from reference TRBV28 and TRBJ1-5, the complete variable domain reads DVKVTQSSRYLVKRTGEKVFLECVQDMDHENMFWYRQDPGLGLRLIYFSYDVKMKEKGDIPEGYSVSREKKERFSLILESASTNQTSMYLCASSLKYSNQPQHFGDGTRLSIL.